This entry lists 13 T cell receptor beta chains sequenced from one sample in a study of cytomegalovirus exposure and HLA in healthy donors. 13 Jbeta primers and 60 Vbeta primers were used for the PCR. Clones were read by immunoSEQ multiplex PCR, and TCRdb kept only the in-frame ones, dropping some. Here the sample spans about 200,000 clones, 82% being singletons. Sequenced: PBMCs. These receptors were obtained from a woman aged 40 to 49 in good health and CMV-seronegative.

This rearrangement joins TRBV5-1 to TRBJ2-7; D gene ambiguous. The V gene's germline CDR1 is SGHRS and CDR2 YFSETQ. The CDR3 sequence is 13 residues long. Trimming took off 0 bases at V and 5 bases at J, with 9 bases between the two ends. CDR3 in amino acids: CASSLEQIDEQYF. The CDR3, as DNA: TGCGCCAGCAGCTTGGAACAGATTGACGAGCAGTACTTC.

This chain uses TRBV7-9 with TRBJ1-1; 8 bases line up with TRBD1. This CDR3 spans 16 amino acids. V lost 1 base and J lost 5; bases outside the gene matches: 9. Germline CDR1 and CDR2: SEHNR and FQNEAQ (reference sequence). CDR3 loop: CASSLGTGREGTEAFF. For the CDR3, the DNA is TGTGCCAGCAGCTTAGGGACAGGGCGTGAGGGGACTGAAGCTTTCTTT.

The gene calls are TRBV4-1 and TRBJ2-1; TRBD2 aligns across 10 bases. V dropped 1 base and J dropped 3; count of bases not matched to a gene: 3. This CDR3 has 16 residues. CDR1 and CDR2 from the germline V gene are MGHRA and YSYEKL. CDR3 nucleotide sequence: TGCGCCAGCAGCCAAGCGCGACTAGCGGGCTACAATGAGCAGTTCTTC. Its translation is CASSQARLAGYNEQFF.

This sequence joins TRBV28 and TRBJ2-5; 7 nucleotides align to TRBD1. CDR1 and CDR2 (germline): MDHEN, SYDVKM. The CDR3 has 15 residues. The V gene end was trimmed by 2 bases and the J gene end by 5 bases; junction bases not matched to a gene: 8. CDR3 in amino acids: CASSLQRQGDETQYF. CDR3 coding DNA: TGTGCCAGCAGTTTACAACGACAGGGCGATGAGACCCAGTACTTC.

The rearrangement joins TRBV28 to TRBJ2-7; TRBD1 matches at 8 bases. V lost 6 bases to trimming and J lost 3 bases; unmatched junction nucleotides: 10. The CDR3 sequence is 15 residues long. CDR1 MDHEN and CDR2 SYDVKM come from the germline V gene. The CDR3 is CASSDPGTGLYEQYF. For the CDR3, the DNA is TGTGCCAGCAGCGATCCGGGGACAGGCCTCTACGAGCAGTACTTC.

There are a few counts of this clone. This chain links TRBV5-4 with TRBJ1-2, with D possibly TRBD1 on 5 matching bases. The V gene's germline CDR1 is SGHNT and CDR2 YYREEE (reference sequence). The CDR3 contains 13 residues. The V end was cut by 7 bases, the J end by 3 bases, with 13 bases between. The CDR3 loop reads CASHPRGDYGYTF. In DNA form, the CDR3 reads TGTGCCAGCCATCCGCGGGGGGACTATGGCTACACCTTC.

The chain employs TRBV5-1 and TRBJ2-5; possibly TRBD2 for D (6 bases). Germline CDR1 reads SGHRS; CDR2 reads YFSETQ. The CDR3 runs 14 residues. V was clipped by 4 bases and J by 4 bases, with 14 bases between them. The CDR3 here is CASSLGLPAETQYF. The CDR3, as DNA: TGCGCCAGCAGCCTGGGACTCCCCGCAGAGACCCAGTACTTC.

The chain is built from TRBV28 and TRBJ1-2, with TRBD1 identical over 9 bases. From germline, CDR1 is MDHEN and CDR2 SYDVKM. V lost 4 bases to trimming and J lost 4 bases; unmatched junction nucleotides: 4. CDR3 size: 14 residues. CDR3 sequence (DNA): TGTGCCAGCAGTTGGGACAGGGTTGGCTATGGCTACACCTTC. Translating it yields CASSWDRVGYGYTF.

This chain connects TRBV7-3 to TRBJ1-4; TRBD1 might be the D (5 bases). CDR1 is SGHTA and CDR2 is FQGTGA in the germline V gene. The length of the CDR3 is 17 residues. Between the trimmed V and J ends, which lost 2 bases and 4 bases, there was a span of 17 bases. CDR3 sequence reads: CASSLYGGVRLNEKLFF. CDR3 nucleotide sequence: TGTGCCAGCAGCTTATACGGAGGGGTCAGACTTAATGAAAAACTGTTTTTT. Filled out from reference TRBV7-3 and TRBJ1-4, the complete variable domain reads GAGVSQTPSNKVTEKGKYVELRCDPISGHTALYWYRQSLGQGPEFLIYFQGTGAADDSGLPNDRFFAVRPEGSVSTLKIQRTERGDSAVYLCASSLYGGVRLNEKLFFGSGTQLSVL.

The J gene is TRBJ2-1, the V gene TRBV2; weak D call: TRBD2 (6 bases). CDR1 and CDR2 (germline): SNHLY, FYNNEI. The CDR3 contains 19 residues. V lost 6 bases, J lost 0 bases, and 24 bases lay in between. The CDR3 here is CASSPSNSQRGSSYNEQFF. CDR3 nucleotide sequence: TGTGCCAGCAGCCCCAGTAACTCACAACGGGGGAGCTCCTACAATGAGCAGTTCTTC. The complete variable domain, with remaining parts taken from reference TRBV2 and TRBJ2-1, reads EPEVTQTPSHQVTQMGQEVILRCVPISNHLYFYWYRQILGQKVEFLVSFYNNEISEKSEIFDDQFSVERPDGSNFTLKIRSTKLEDSAMYFCASSPSNSQRGSSYNEQFFGPGTRLTVL.

The chain uses TRBV6-5 and TRBJ1-2; D possibly corresponds to TRBD1 (6 bases). Germline CDR1 MNHEY, CDR2 SVGAGI. The CDR3 is 15 residues long. V lost 0 bases and J 4 bases, leaving 12 bases between the germline ends. This CDR3 reads CASSYSLGGLYGYTF. The CDR3 DNA is TGTGCCAGCAGTTACTCCCTAGGGGGTCTCTATGGCTACACCTTC.

The J gene is TRBJ1-5, the V gene TRBV6-1, with TRBD1 as a possible D gene (5 bases). In germline, CDR1 is MNHNS, CDR2 SASEGT. V dropped 7 bases and J dropped 1 base, with 11 bases sitting between them. The CDR3 runs to 14 residues. CDR3 sequence: CASTVGPSNQPQHF. The CDR3 coding sequence is TGTGCCAGCACGGTGGGGCCGAGCAATCAGCCCCAGCATTTT.

The table lists this clone with a few counts. This chain joins TRBV7-9 and TRBJ1-5, with 7 bases identical to TRBD1. The CDR3 is made up of 13 amino acids. Germline V gene sequence: CDR1 SEHNR, CDR2 FQNEAQ (reference sequence). After removal of 6 bases from V and 4 bases from J, the junction contained 3 bases not matched to a gene. CDR3 in DNA: TGTGCCAGCAGTTGGGACAGAAATCAGCCCCAGCATTTT. This gives the protein CASSWDRNQPQHF.